This T cell receptor (beta chain) was found in a study of cytomegalovirus exposure and HLA in healthy donors. Clones were sequenced by immunoSEQ multiplex PCR, and TCRdb holds only the in-frame ones, with some missing. The data contain over 100,000 clones, approximately 95% of them singletons. CDR1 and CDR2 (germline): MGHRA, YSYEKL. The CDR3 length is 15 residues. V was clipped by 2 bases and J by 8 bases; unmatched bases: 9. The chain combines TRBV4-1 with TRBJ1-3; 7 nucleotides align to TRBD1. The sequence came from a young woman in good health and CMV-seronegative. Sequences were obtained from PBMCs. CDR3: CASSQSLGTVDTIYF. The CDR3 DNA reads as TGCGCCAGCAGCCAAAGTCTGGGGACAGTCGACACCATATATTTT.